This T cell receptor (beta chain) was found in a study of regulatory dendritic cells for organ transplantation. On the study more broadly: Day 6 dendritic cell cultures were stimulated with LPS. The study's findings and limits: Of resting T cell subsets, memory CD8+ had the most alloreactive clonotypes. Mature dendritic cells appeared to drive more memory CD8+ clonal expansion than regulatory ones.

Trimming at V came to 6 bases and at J to 4 bases, leaving 5 bases not matched to a gene. The germline V gene encodes CDR1 MNHEY and CDR2 SVGAGI. This CDR3 has 15 residues. CFSE-labeled sorted T cells met regulatory or mature dendritic cells for four to five days. Assay: immunoSEQ multiplex PCR; the TCRdb copy retains only in-frame clones and omits some. The repertoire holds more than 10,000 clones, with roughly 79% as singletons. In regard to this clone: The target antigen is unknown.

The chain joins TRBV6-5 to TRBJ1-6, with 8 bases lining up with TRBD1. This receptor was identified in a human donor in good health. The sequencing input was naive CD8+ T cells from blood cultured with regulatory dendritic cells. Sample subset: CD45RA+ naive T cells. The CDR3 is CASRDRGFYNSPLHF. The DNA of the CDR3 is TGTGCCAGCAGAGACAGGGGCTTTTATAATTCACCCCTCCACTTT.